Listed below are T cell receptor beta chains from one sample, sequenced in a study of blood T cells in healthy people across ages. TCRdb called the 5' RACE reads again in MiXCR, with one record for every CDR3 protein. The sample has some 1,500,000 distinct CDR3 sequences, under 55% seen once; the top ten hold over 3.5%. Sequenced material: blood. The receptors here all came from a woman under 30 in good health. The CDR3 runs from the conserved cysteine through the conserved F or W. The D gene is left open where the match is weak. Clone sizes are given selectively: once, few, many, or a class where the clone is expanded.

abundance: few
j_gene: TRBJ2-7
d_gene: NA
v_gene: TRBV9
CDR3aa: CASSVAPGIPYEQYF

abundance: NA
j_gene: TRBJ2-1
d_gene: TRBD2
v_gene: TRBV10-3
CDR3aa: CAISGAGDEQFF

abundance: many
j_gene: TRBJ2-3
d_gene: TRBD1
v_gene: TRBV5-1
CDR3aa: CASSLSRGLDTQYF

abundance: few
j_gene: TRBJ2-7
d_gene: NA
v_gene: TRBV10-3
CDR3aa: CAISEVGRVYEQYF

abundance: NA
j_gene: TRBJ2-1
d_gene: TRBD2
v_gene: TRBV11-2
CDR3aa: CASSISGTSGDVSYNEQFF

abundance: NA
j_gene: TRBJ2-7
d_gene: NA
v_gene: TRBV9
CDR3aa: CASSVKGTDTYEQYF

abundance: NA
j_gene: TRBJ2-5
d_gene: NA
v_gene: TRBV14
CDR3aa: CVSSHGNEQYF

abundance: few
j_gene: TRBJ1-5
d_gene: NA
v_gene: TRBV6-1
CDR3aa: CASSGITGRNQPQHF

abundance: NA
j_gene: TRBJ2-1
d_gene: TRBD2
v_gene: TRBV2
CDR3aa: CASRDSGGQETQFF

abundance: NA
j_gene: TRBJ2-1
d_gene: NA
v_gene: TRBV5-1
CDR3aa: CASIRDNEQFF

abundance: NA
j_gene: TRBJ2-7
d_gene: TRBD1
v_gene: TRBV6-5
CDR3aa: CASSDSTGVEQYF

abundance: NA
j_gene: NA
d_gene: TRBD2
v_gene: TRBV12-3/TRBV12-4
CDR3aa: CASSPTVAGGNEQYF

abundance: few
j_gene: TRBJ2-3
d_gene: NA
v_gene: TRBV7-9
CDR3aa: CATGTSTDTQYF